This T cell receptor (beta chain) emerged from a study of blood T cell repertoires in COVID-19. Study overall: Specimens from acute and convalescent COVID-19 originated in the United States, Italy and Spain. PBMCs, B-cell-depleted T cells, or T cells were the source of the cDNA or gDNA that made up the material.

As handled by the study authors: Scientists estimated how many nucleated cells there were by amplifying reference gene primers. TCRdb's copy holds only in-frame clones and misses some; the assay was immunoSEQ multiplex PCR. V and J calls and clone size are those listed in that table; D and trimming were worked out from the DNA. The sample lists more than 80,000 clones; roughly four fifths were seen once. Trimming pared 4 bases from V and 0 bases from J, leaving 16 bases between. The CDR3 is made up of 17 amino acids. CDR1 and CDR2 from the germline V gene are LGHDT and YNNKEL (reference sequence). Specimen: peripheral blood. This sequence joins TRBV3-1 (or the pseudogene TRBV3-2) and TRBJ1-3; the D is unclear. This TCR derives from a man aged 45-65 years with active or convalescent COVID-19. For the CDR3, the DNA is TGTGCCAGCAGCCCCACCCTAGAAGCCCACTCTGGAAACACCATATATTTT. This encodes CASSPTLEAHSGNTIYF.